This T cell receptor (beta chain) was documented in a study of a mutant IDH1 vaccine in newly diagnosed glioma. Sequencing was performed with immunoSEQ multiplex PCR; in TCRdb, only in-frame clones are kept and a portion is missing. Of under 60,000 clones listed, 60% to 85% were seen once; the top ten hold less than 5%. Study observations and caveats: A vaccine-induced immune response developed in roughly 93% of the patients.

Stated time point: week 47, end of study. Each vaccine dose was 300 ug of mutant IDH1 20-mer peptide, with topical imiquimod. The vaccination schedule gave patients eight doses in weeks 1, 3, 5, 7, 11, 15, 19 and 23. CDR1 LNHNV and CDR2 YYDKDF come from the germline V gene (reference sequence). The CDR3 totals 15 residues. Remarks on this clone: Its target is unknown. A read error may account for a junction end that differs from germline.

Material: PBMCs, obtained from a glioma patient whose treatment included an IDH1 peptide vaccine. The rearrangement joins TRBV15 to TRBJ1-5, with 8 bases identical to TRBD1. The clonotype comes from a woman between 40 and 50 years old with glioma. Some clones in this sample may be carry-over from other donors' samples. The CDR3 loop is CAISTIQGGNQPQHF. The CDR3 nucleotides read TGTGCCATCAGCACAATACAGGGGGGCAATCAGCCCCAGCATTTT.